This T cell receptor (beta chain) was documented in a study of cytomegalovirus exposure and HLA in healthy donors. CDR1 LNHNV and CDR2 YYDKDF come from the germline V gene (reference sequence). The CDR3 has 14 amino acids. V was pared by 0 bases and J by 4 bases, with 9 bases between. Unrecorded immune exposures were likely, despite nominal health at sampling. Vbeta (60) and Jbeta (13) primers were used in the PCR. Per the original data handling: The count from a later analysis was some 80 million unique TCR beta chains, roughly 11 million of them shared. The data were produced by immunoSEQ multiplex PCR, yet TCRdb's version contains in-frame clones alone and is incomplete. From that table come the V and J calls and clone size; the DNA was used to work out D and trimming. The sample has about 120,000 clones; 79% are singletons.

Source material: PBMCs. The chain employs TRBV15 and TRBJ2-5, with unresolved D. This clonotype was sampled from a woman aged 18 to 35 in good health and CMV-seropositive. CDR3 protein: CATSRDPLSETQYF. The DNA for the CDR3 is TGTGCCACCAGCAGAGATCCTCTGTCAGAGACCCAGTACTTC. Using reference TRBV15 and TRBJ2-5 for the parts outside the CDR3, the full variable domain is DAMVIQNPRYQVTQFGKPVTLSCSQTLNHNVMYWYQQKSSQAPKLLFHYYDKDFNNEADTPDNFQSRRPNTSFCFLDIRSPGLGDTAMYLCATSRDPLSETQYFGPGTRLLVL.